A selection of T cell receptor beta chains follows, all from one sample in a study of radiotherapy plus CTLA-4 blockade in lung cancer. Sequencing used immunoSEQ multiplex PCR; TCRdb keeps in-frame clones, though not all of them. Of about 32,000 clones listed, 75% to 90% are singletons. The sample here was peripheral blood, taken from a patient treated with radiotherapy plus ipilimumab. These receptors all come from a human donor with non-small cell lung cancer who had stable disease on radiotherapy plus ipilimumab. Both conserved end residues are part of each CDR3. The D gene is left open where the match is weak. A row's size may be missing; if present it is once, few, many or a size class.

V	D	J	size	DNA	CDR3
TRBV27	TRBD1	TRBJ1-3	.	TGTGCCAGCAGTCCCCATGACAGGGCTATATCTGGAAACACCATATATTTT	CASSPHDRAISGNTIYF
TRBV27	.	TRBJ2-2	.	TGTGCCAGCAGTTTATCGCCGGGAGCGAGGATGGGGGAGCTGTTTTTT	CASSLSPGARMGELFF
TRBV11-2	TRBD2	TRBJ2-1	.	TGTGCCAGCAGCTTAGATACCCGGACTAGCGGGAATTTTGAGCAGTTCTTC	CASSLDTRTSGNFEQFF
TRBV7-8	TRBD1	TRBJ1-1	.	TGTGCCAGCAGCGAGGACAGGCAGGACACTGAAGCTTTCTTT	CASSEDRQDTEAFF
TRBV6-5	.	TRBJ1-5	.	TGTGCCAGCAGTTTAGACAGGTTTCAGCCCCAGCATTTT	CASSLDRFQPQHF
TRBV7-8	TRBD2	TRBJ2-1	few	TGTGCCAGCAGCCTGTCCGGGACTAGTTACAATGAGCAGTTCTTC	CASSLSGTSYNEQFF
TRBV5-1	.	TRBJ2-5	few	TGCGCCAGCAGTCCCGGGACACATCAAGAGACCCAGTACTTC	CASSPGTHQETQYF
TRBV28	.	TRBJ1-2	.	TGTGCCAGCAGTTTATTCGGAGAAGGCTATGGCTACACCTTC	CASSLFGEGYGYTF
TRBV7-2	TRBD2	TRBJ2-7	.	TGTGCCAGCAGCTTAGACGGGGGGAACGAGCAGTACTTC	CASSLDGGNEQYF
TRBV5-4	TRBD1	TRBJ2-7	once	TGTGCCAGCAGCCGGCCAGGGGGCTACTACGAGCAGTACTTC	CASSRPGGYYEQYF
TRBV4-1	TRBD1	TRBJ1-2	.	TGCGCCAGCAGCGCGAGGACAGGGGGCGACGGCTACACCTTC	CASSARTGGDGYTF
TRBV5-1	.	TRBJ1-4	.	TGCGCCAGCAGCTTGGAGGGAGTGGGGAATGAAAAACTGTTTTTT	CASSLEGVGNEKLFF
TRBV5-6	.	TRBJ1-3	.	TGTGCCAGCAGCTTGGGAGGAGGGGCCTCTGGAAACACCATATATTTT	CASSLGGGASGNTIYF
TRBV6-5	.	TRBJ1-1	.	TGTGCCAGCAGTCTTCAGGAGAACACTGAAGCTTTCTTT	CASSLQENTEAFF
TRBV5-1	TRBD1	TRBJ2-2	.	TGCGCCAGCAGCTTGGGGACAGGGGGATTCACCGGGGAGCTGTTTTTT	CASSLGTGGFTGELFF
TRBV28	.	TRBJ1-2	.	TGTGCCAGCAGACAGTCTACCTATGGCTACACCTTC	CASRQSTYGYTF
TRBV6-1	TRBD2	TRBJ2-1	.	TGTGCCAGCAGTGAATTCTGGACTAGAACCTACAATGAGCAGTTCTTC	CASSEFWTRTYNEQFF
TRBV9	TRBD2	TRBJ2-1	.	TGTGCCAGCAGCGTAGGGGTTAGCGGGAGGGCCTGGGAGCAGTTCTTC	CASSVGVSGRAWEQFF
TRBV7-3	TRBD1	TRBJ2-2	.	TGTGCCAGCAGCCCACAGGGGATCGGTTCCGGGGAGCTGTTTTTT	CASSPQGIGSGELFF
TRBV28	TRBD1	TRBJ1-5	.	TGTGCCAGCAGTTCCGCCACAGGGGTGGGGGGCAATCAGCCCCAGCATTTT	CASSSATGVGGNQPQHF
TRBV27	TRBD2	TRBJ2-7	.	TGTGCCAGCAGTTTACTAGCGGGAGGGTCGCCCTACGAGCAGTACTTC	CASSLLAGGSPYEQYF
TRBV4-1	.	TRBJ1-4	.	TGCGCCAGCAGCCAAGTCAGAAACATCGATGAAAAACTGTTTTTT	CASSQVRNIDEKLFF
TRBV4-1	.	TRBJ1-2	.	TGCGCCAGCAGCCAACCAGGACAGTTCTATGGCTACACCTTC	CASSQPGQFYGYTF
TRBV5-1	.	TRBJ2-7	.	TGCGCCAGCAGCTTGGACCCTCCGGGACACCAGATGACTTACGAGCAGTACTTC	CASSLDPPGHQMTYEQYF
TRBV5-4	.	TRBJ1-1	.	TGTGCCAGCAGCTTTGATTCACTCCCGAACACTGAAGCTTTCTTT	CASSFDSLPNTEAFF
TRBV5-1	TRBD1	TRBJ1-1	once	TGCGCCAGCAGCATAGGGACAGCGAACACTGAAGCTTTCTTT	CASSIGTANTEAFF
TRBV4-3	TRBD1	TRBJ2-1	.	TGCGCCAGCAGCCTAGACCCGGGACAGGGCACCTACAATGAGCAGTTCTTC	CASSLDPGQGTYNEQFF
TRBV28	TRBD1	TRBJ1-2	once	TGTGCCAGCAGACGACAGGGGGCTGGCTACACCTTC	CASRRQGAGYTF
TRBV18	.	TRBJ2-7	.	TGTGCCAGCTCACCTGGCTCCACCTACGAGCAGTACTTC	CASSPGSTYEQYF
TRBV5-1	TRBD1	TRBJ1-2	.	TGCGCCAGCAGCTTTCACAGGGGGAAGACTAACTATGGCTACACCTTC	CASSFHRGKTNYGYTF
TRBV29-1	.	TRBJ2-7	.	TGCAGCGTTGAACTAGCGCCGTACGAGCAGTACTTC	CSVELAPYEQYF
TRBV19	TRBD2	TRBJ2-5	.	TGTGCCAGTAGCGGGACTAGCGATAAAGAGACCCAGTACTTC	CASSGTSDKETQYF
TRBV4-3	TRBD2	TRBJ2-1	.	TGCGCCAGCAGTCCGTGGGAGGGCCGGGACAATGAGCAGTTCTTC	CASSPWEGRDNEQFF
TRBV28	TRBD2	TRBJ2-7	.	TGTGCCAGCACCTTTCGACTAGCGGACGTCTACGAGCAGTACTTC	CASTFRLADVYEQYF
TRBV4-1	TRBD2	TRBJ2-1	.	TGCGCCAGCAGCCAAGATCAAGGGCTAGCGGGACTGAACAATGAGCAGTTCTTC	CASSQDQGLAGLNNEQFF
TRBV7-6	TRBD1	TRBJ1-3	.	TGTGCCAGCAGCGGAGGGACAGCCTCTGGAAACACCATATATTTT	CASSGGTASGNTIYF
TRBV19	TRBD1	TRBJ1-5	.	TGTGCCAGTGGACAGGGCAGGGATCAGCCCCAGCATTTT	CASGQGRDQPQHF
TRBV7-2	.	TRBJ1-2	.	TGTGCCAGCAGCTTAGCCGCAGGGAACTATGGCTACACCTTC	CASSLAAGNYGYTF
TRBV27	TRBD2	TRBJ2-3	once	TGTGCCAGCAGTTTATCTGCTAGCGGGAGTGTGGCAGATACGCAGTATTTT	CASSLSASGSVADTQYF
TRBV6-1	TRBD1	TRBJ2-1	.	TGTGCCAGCAGGGGACAGGGGAACTACAATGAGCAGTTCTTC	CASRGQGNYNEQFF
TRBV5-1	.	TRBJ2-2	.	TGCGCCAGCAGCCGTGCGGGGACTCCTGACACCGGGGAGCTGTTTTTT	CASSRAGTPDTGELFF
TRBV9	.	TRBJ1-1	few	TGTGCCAGCAGCGTAGACGGGGGTAGGGGGGGAGGTGAAGCTTTCTTT	CASSVDGGRGGGEAFF
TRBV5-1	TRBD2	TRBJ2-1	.	TGCGCCAGTAGCTTGTCGGGGACTAGGGGGGATGAGCAGTTCTTC	CASSLSGTRGDEQFF
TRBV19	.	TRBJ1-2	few	TGTGCCAGTAGTACGGACAGTCCGAACTTCTATGGCTACACCTTC	CASSTDSPNFYGYTF
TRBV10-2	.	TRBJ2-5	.	TGCGCCACCCAGTCCCTCCACGAGACCCAGTACTTC	CATQSLHETQYF
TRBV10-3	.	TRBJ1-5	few	TGTGCCATCAGTGAGTCGGGGGCGGGCGGCGTGGGCAATCAGCCCCAGCATTTT	CAISESGAGGVGNQPQHF
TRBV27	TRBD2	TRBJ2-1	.	TGTGCCAGCAGTTTGGGGCTAGCGGGGATCGGAGAGCAGTTCTTC	CASSLGLAGIGEQFF
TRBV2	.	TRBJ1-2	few	TGTGCCAGCAGTCGGGTTTTAGGTCCAACGAGGGGCTACACCTTC	CASSRVLGPTRGYTF
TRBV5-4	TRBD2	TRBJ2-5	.	TGTGCCAGCAGCTTAGGGACTAGCGATGAGACCCAGTACTTC	CASSLGTSDETQYF
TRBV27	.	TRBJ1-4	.	TGTGCCAGCAGACCAAACAAGAGGAAGGATGAAAAACTGTTTTTT	CASRPNKRKDEKLFF
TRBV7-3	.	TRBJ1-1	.	TGTGCCAGCAGCTTTGGGGGCGGGGGCCGTGCAGACACTGAAGCTTTCTTT	CASSFGGGGRADTEAFF